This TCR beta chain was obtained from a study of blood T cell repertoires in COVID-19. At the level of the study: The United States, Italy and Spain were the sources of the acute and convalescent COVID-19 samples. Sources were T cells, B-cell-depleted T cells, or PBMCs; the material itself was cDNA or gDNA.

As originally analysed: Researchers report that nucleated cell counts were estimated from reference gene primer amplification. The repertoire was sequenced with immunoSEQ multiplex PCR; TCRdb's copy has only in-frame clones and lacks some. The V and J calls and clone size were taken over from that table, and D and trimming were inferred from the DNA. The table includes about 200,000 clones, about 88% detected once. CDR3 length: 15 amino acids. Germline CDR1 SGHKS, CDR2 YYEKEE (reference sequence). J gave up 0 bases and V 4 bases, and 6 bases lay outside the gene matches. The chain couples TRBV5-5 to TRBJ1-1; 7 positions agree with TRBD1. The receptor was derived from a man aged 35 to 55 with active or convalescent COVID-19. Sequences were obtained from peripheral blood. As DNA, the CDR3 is TGTGCCAGCAGCCATCCGGGACAGCTGAACACTGAAGCTTTCTTT. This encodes CASSHPGQLNTEAFF. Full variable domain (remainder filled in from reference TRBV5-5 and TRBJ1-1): DAGVTQSPTHLIKTRGQQVTLRCSPISGHKSVSWYQQVLGQGPQFIFQYYEKEERGRGNFPDRFSARQFPNYSSELNVNALLLGDSALYLCASSHPGQLNTEAFFGQGTRLTVV.